What follows are 4 T cell receptor beta chains derived from one specimen sequenced in a study of shared clonotypes between healthy human individuals. Method: immunoSEQ multiplex PCR; TCRdb's copy keeps in-frame clones and lacks some. This sample has about 470,000 clones, with roughly 83% found just once. Source material: PBMCs. The origin of the receptors is a woman aged 40 to 50 in good health. Some clones in this sample may be carry-over from other donors' samples.

The chain links TRBV21-1 to TRBJ2-7; the table assigns TRBD1, which was not confirmed against the DNA. TRBV21-1 is annotated as a pseudogene. CDR3 length equals 15 residues. The CDR3 nucleotides read TGTGCCAGCAGCAAAGTCCGGGACAGGGGCTACGAGCAGTACTTC. Protein: CASSKVRDRGYEQYF.

Comment on this clone: It is likely a read error: a sequence one base away is far more abundant. The chain is built from TRBV30 and TRBJ2-1; 13 bases are a match to TRBD2. This CDR3 is built from 15 residues. Germline V gene sequence: CDR1 GTSNPN, CDR2 SVGIG (reference sequence). The CDR3 loop reads CARSGLAGVDSEQFF. CDR3 nucleotide sequence: TGTGCCCGGAGCGGACTAGCGGGAGTGGATAGTGAGCAGTTCTTC. The complete variable domain, with remaining parts taken from reference TRBV30 and TRBJ2-1, reads SQTIHQWPATLVQPVGSPLSLECTVEGTSNPNLYWYRQAAGRGLQLLFYSVGIGQISSEVPQNLSASRPQDRQFILSSKKLLLSDSGFYLCARSGLAGVDSEQFFGPGTRLTVL.

This chain connects TRBV7-9 to TRBJ1-3; TRBD1 is a possible D gene (5 bases). CDR1 SEHNR and CDR2 FQNEAQ come from the germline V gene (reference sequence). CDR3 length: 18 amino acids. V lost 3 bases and J 0 bases, leaving 18 bases between the germline ends. The CDR3 DNA reads TGTGCCAGCAGCTTGTCGGGGCTTGGGACTCGCTCTGGAAACACCATATATTTT. The encoded protein is CASSLSGLGTRSGNTIYF.

The chain links TRBV4-1 to TRBJ2-4; 7 bases line up with TRBD1. This CDR3 is built from 14 residues. CDR1 and CDR2 (germline): MGHRA, YSYEKL. The trim removed 1 base at V and 8 bases at J, leaving 5 bases unmatched. CDR3 coding DNA: TGCGCCAGCAGCCAAGCTACAGGGGTTTACATTCAGTACTTC. Its translation is CASSQATGVYIQYF.